This TCR beta chain was recorded in a study of molecular identifiers for immune sequencing clone quantification (dated by TCRdb to the late 2010s). About the study as a whole: For a replicate experiment, RNA from approximately 20,000 or 100,000 naive CD8 T cells was divided into five aliquots, and four of the five aliquots were sequenced. This methods study used CD8 T cells to benchmark TCR RNA copy counting and molecular-identifier clustering-based TCR repertoire sequencing (MIDCIRS). General conclusions and limits of the study: Naive libraries contained spiked-in Jurkat TCR RNA (approximately 10 copies' worth), which is not part of the donor repertoire. About 3 recovered TCR RNA copies per cell were obtained by modeling, versus about 10 by digital PCR, implying a capture efficiency of about 30%. Spiked-in Jurkat TCR RNA equivalent to a single cell was reported to be detectable even among one million naive CD8 T cells. The sizes of highly expanded clones could end up underestimated when identical TCR molecules share a barcode. When barcode sub-clustering was omitted, TCR diversity was inflated by chimeric consensus sequences, with chimeras reaching as high as 47%. Clones above 20 RNA copies held over 98% of molecules in CMV-specific effector cells but under 1% in naive cells.

Libraries of naive CD8 T cells were built from about 20,000 to 1,000,000 sorted cells, with 10%, 30% or 50% of the purified RNA used. On a BD FACSAria II, naive CD8 T cells were FACS-sorted as CD8+CD4-CCR7+CD45RA+ and collected into RLT Plus buffer. Detection sensitivity was tested by spiking Jurkat RNA equal to roughly ten TCR copies' worth into samples containing roughly 19,000-1,100,000 naive CD8 T cells. Enrichment of CD8 T cells was done with RosetteSep CD8+ T Cell Enrichment Cocktail plus Ficoll-Paque, and ACK red cell lysis came afterward. Comments on this clonotype: Its antigen is currently not known. Per-base quality was not reported, and no clone a single base away is much larger than it.

Germline trimming: 5 bases from V, 8 bases from J; junction bases outside gene matches: 7. CDR1 SEHNR and CDR2 FQNEAQ were looked up in the germline V gene (reference sequence). Measured from the cysteine to the phenylalanine, the CDR3 is 14 residues long. Only the CDR3 part of the read is kept: 42 bases, read in frame from the first base. Libraries came from PCR. The sequencer was an Illumina HiSeq 4000. Bulk TCR libraries were prepared as previously described, using TCR primers listed in Table S5. The Qiagen AllPrep DNA/RNA kit was used to purify total RNA. Reads from multiple sequencing runs of the same library were pooled before analysis. In the original analysis: Reads were retained only if the reads had an exact TCR constant sequence, and the retained reads were trimmed to 150 nt and grouped according to their 12-nt molecular barcodes. Reads inside each barcode group were sub-clustered using a 15% Levenshtein threshold, and a quality-weighted consensus sequence was constructed for each RNA molecule. Non-functional sequences were discarded, and so were lower-count sequences lying one edit away from another sequence. Based on fitting two negative binomial distributions, any barcode sub-cluster with under 20% of the maximum read count was discarded. TCRdb's own reprocessing of the public reads used fastp at Q25 and MiXCR and kept productive beta chains. Rows with a matching CDR3 protein are joined into one entry that keeps the most common DNA and genes. These V and J calls derive from TCRdb rather than the authors' analysis. The sample profile shows about 500,000 distinct CDR3 sequences; roughly 23% of them were found once. About 0.8% of the sample comes from the top ten.

The chain is assembled from TRBV7-9 and TRBJ2-1; TRBD2 fits 9 bases in the junction. Sequencing input: naive CD8+ T cells from blood, with Jurkat cell RNA spiked in. The label giving this sample's cell subset or site can be read as: FACS-sorted CD8+CD4-CCR7+CD45RA+ naive T cells. The receptor comes from a human donor in good health. Some libraries in this study had Jurkat cell RNA spiked in. The CDR3 in this case is CASSPAGTSYEQFF. Here is the DNA: TGTGCCAGCAGCCCTGCCGGGACTAGCTATGAGCAGTTCTTC.